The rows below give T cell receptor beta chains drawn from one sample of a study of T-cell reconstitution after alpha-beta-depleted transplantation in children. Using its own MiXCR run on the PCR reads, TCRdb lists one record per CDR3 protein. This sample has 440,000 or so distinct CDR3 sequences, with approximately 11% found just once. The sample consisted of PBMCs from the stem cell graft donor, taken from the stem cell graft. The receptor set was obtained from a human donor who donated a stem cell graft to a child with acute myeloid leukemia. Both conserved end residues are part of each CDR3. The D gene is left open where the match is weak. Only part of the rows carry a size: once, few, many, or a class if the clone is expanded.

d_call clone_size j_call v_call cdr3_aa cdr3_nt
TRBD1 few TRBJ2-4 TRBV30 CAWGNRGLLAKNIQYF TGTGCCTGGGGGAACAGGGGGCTTCTGGCCAAAAACATTCAGTACTTC
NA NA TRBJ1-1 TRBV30 CAWTYDGEAFF TGTGCCTGGACCTACGACGGTGAAGCTTTCTTT
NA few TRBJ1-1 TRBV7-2 CASSSPRAEAFF TGTGCCAGCAGCTCCCCCCGGGCTGAAGCTTTCTTT
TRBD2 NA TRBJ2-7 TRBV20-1 CSALVSGGSYEQYF TGCAGCGCCCTTGTATCGGGAGGATCGTACGAGCAGTACTTC
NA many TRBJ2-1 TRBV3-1 CASSQGWKQFF TGTGCCAGCAGCCAAGGATGGAAGCAGTTCTTC
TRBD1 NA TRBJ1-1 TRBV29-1 CSVPGQENTEAFF TGCAGCGTGCCGGGACAGGAGAACACTGAAGCTTTCTTT
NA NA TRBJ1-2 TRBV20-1 CSARDFGGAPGYTF TGCAGTGCTAGAGATTTTGGGGGCGCACCTGGCTACACCTTC
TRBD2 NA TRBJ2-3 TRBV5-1 CASSLEASGGYTDTQYF TGCGCCAGCAGCTTGGAGGCTAGCGGGGGTTACACAGATACGCAGTATTTT
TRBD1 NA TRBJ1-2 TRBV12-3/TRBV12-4 CASSFGQGADYGYTF TGTGCCAGCAGTTTTGGGCAGGGGGCTGACTATGGCTACACCTTC
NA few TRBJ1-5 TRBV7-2 CASSLEQNQPQHF TGTGCCAGCAGCTTAGAACAGAATCAGCCCCAGCATTTT
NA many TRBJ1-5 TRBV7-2 CASSLTGGSQPQHF TGTGCCAGCAGCCTGACGGGGGGGAGTCAGCCCCAGCATTTT
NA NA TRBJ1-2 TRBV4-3 CASSQGADASGYGYTF TGCGCCAGCAGCCAGGGGGCCGACGCGTCGGGCTATGGCTACACCTTC
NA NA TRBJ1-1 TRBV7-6 CASSLASGPLGTEAFF TGTGCCAGCAGCTTAGCATCCGGGCCCCTAGGGACTGAAGCTTTCTTT
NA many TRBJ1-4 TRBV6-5 CASSYSAGINEKLFF TGTGCCAGCAGTTACTCCGCGGGGATTAATGAAAAACTGTTTTTT
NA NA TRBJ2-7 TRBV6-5 CASSYLGFNEQYF TGTGCCAGCAGTTACCTGGGGTTCAACGAGCAGTACTTC
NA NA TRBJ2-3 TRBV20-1 CSASHGATDTQYF TGCAGTGCTAGCCACGGAGCCACAGATACGCAGTATTTT
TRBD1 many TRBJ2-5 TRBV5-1 CASSWTGTGMETQYF TGCGCCAGCAGCTGGACCGGGACAGGGATGGAGACCCAGTACTTC
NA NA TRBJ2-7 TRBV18 CASSPGRGEYEQYF TGTGCCAGCTCACCCGGCAGGGGGGAATACGAGCAGTACTTC
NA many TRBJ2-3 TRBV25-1 CASMPVSTDTQYF TGTGCCAGCATGCCTGTTAGCACAGATACGCAGTATTTT
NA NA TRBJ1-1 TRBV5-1 CASSPTERVTGFF TGCGCCAGCAGCCCAACAGAGAGGGTAACGGGTTTCTTT
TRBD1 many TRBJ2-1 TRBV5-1 CASSVGQGAYNEQFF TGCGCCAGCAGCGTCGGACAGGGGGCTTACAATGAGCAGTTCTTC
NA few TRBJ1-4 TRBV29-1 CSVEDEAQGGKLFF TGCAGCGTTGAAGATGAGGCACAGGGCGGAAAACTGTTTTTT
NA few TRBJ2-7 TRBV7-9 CASSLYPGNEQYF TGTGCCAGCAGCCTATACCCGGGGAACGAGCAGTACTTC
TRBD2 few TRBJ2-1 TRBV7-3 CASSFQLAGGPFDGNEQFF TGTGCCAGCAGCTTTCAGCTAGCGGGGGGGCCCTTTGACGGCAATGAGCAGTTCTTC
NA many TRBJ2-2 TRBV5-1 CASSFGPQIGELFF TGCGCCAGCAGCTTTGGGCCCCAAATCGGGGAGCTGTTTTTT
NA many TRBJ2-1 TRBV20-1 CSARQGSTNEQFF TGCAGTGCTAGACAGGGGAGTACAAATGAGCAGTTCTTC
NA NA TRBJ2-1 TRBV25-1 CATGDNEQFF TGTGCCACGGGAGACAATGAGCAGTTCTTC
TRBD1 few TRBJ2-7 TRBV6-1 CASSAYSGTGAYEQYF TGTGCCAGCAGTGCCTACTCCGGGACAGGGGCCTACGAGCAGTACTTC
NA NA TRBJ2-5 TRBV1 CTKLSRLAGGPGETQYF TGCACAAAGCTGTCCCGGCTAGCGGGAGGGCCAGGGGAGACCCAGTACTTC
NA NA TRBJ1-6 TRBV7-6 CASSPTRYNSPLHF TGTGCCAGCAGCCCGACAAGGTATAATTCACCCCTCCACTTT
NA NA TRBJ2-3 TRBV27 CASSLSWRDTPSNTQYF TGTGCCAGCAGTTTATCGTGGAGGGACACGCCTTCTAATACGCAGTATTTT
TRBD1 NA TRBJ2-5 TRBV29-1 CSVEERTGFPAYQETQYF TGCAGCGTTGAGGAGCGGACAGGGTTCCCAGCCTACCAAGAGACCCAGTACTTC
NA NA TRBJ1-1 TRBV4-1 CASSSAGMNTEAFF TGCGCCAGCAGCTCCGCGGGAATGAACACTGAAGCTTTCTTT
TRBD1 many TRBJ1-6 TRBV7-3 CASSLDRDSPLHF TGTGCCAGCAGCCTCGACAGGGACTCACCCCTCCACTTT
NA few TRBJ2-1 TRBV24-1 CATSDPDNYNEQFF TGTGCCACCAGTGATCCGGACAACTACAATGAGCAGTTCTTC
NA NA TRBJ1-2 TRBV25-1 CASSTWTGNYGYTF TGTGCCAGCAGTACGTGGACGGGAAACTATGGCTACACCTTC
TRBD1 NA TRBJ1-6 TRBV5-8 CASSPRTGEASPLHF TGTGCCAGCAGCCCCCGGACAGGGGAAGCCTCACCCCTCCACTTT
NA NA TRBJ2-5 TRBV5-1 CASRQGPTANQETQYF TGCGCCAGCAGACAAGGCCCGACAGCAAACCAAGAGACCCAGTACTTC
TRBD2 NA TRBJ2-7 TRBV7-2 CASSGWTSGRREQYF TGTGCCAGCAGCGGATGGACTAGCGGGAGAAGAGAGCAGTACTTC
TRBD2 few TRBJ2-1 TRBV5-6 CASSSQGFSGRANINEQFF TGTGCCAGCAGCTCGCAGGGGTTTAGCGGGAGGGCCAATATAAATGAGCAGTTCTTC
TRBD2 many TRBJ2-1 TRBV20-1 CSARDLAGAPEQFF TGCAGTGCTAGAGACCTAGCGGGAGCCCCTGAGCAGTTCTTC
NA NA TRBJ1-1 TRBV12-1 CASSPAGRMNTEAFF TGCGCCAGCAGTCCGGCGGGACGGATGAACACTGAAGCTTTCTTT
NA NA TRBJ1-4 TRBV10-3 CAIRVTISDATNEKLFF TGTGCCATCAGGGTGACAATATCTGACGCAACTAATGAAAAACTGTTTTTT
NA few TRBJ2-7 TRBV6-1 CASPDDLSSYEQYF TGTGCCAGCCCAGATGATCTTTCCTCCTACGAGCAGTACTTC
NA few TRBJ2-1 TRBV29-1 CSVERISDEQFF TGCAGCGTTGAGAGAATTAGCGATGAGCAGTTCTTC
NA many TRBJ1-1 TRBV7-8 CASSLNEDRANTEAFF TGTGCCAGCAGCTTAAACGAGGACAGAGCAAACACTGAAGCTTTCTTT
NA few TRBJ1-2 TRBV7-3 CASSLTGEVGGYTF TGTGCCAGCAGCTTAACCGGTGAAGTTGGGGGCTACACCTTC
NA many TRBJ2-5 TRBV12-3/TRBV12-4 CASSLGQAYQETQYF TGTGCCAGCAGTTTAGGACAGGCGTACCAAGAGACCCAGTACTTC
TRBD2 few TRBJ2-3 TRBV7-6 CASSLGGTSVADTQYF TGTGCCAGCAGCCTAGGCGGGACTAGCGTCGCAGATACGCAGTATTTT
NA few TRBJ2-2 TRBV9 CASSVDRGSTGELFF TGTGCCAGCAGCGTAGATAGGGGGAGTACCGGGGAGCTGTTTTTT
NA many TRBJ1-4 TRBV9 CASSVEPGKYEKLFF TGTGCCAGCAGCGTAGAGCCGGGGAAATATGAAAAACTGTTTTTT
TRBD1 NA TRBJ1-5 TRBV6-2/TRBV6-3 CASSFQGAYSNQPQHF TGTGCCAGCAGTTTCCAGGGGGCTTATAGCAATCAGCCCCAGCATTTT